These 5 T cell receptor beta chains were sequenced from one sample in a study of shared clonotypes between healthy human individuals. Clones were read by immunoSEQ multiplex PCR, and TCRdb kept only the in-frame ones, dropping some. The table shows 640,000 or so clones, with about 78% occurring only once. What was sequenced was memory CD4+ T cells sorted from blood. Subset meaning: CD45RA-negative fraction. Receptor source: a woman in her thirties in good health.

This chain joins TRBV7-3 and TRBJ1-1; TRBD1 might be the D (6 bases). The V and J ends lost 8 bases and 5 bases respectively, with 15 bases between them. CDR1 SGHTA and CDR2 FQGTGA come from the germline V gene. The CDR3 sequence is 13 residues long. CDR3 bases: TGTGCCAGCGGAGGGGGGATTCGGACTGAAGCTTTCTTT. Its protein product is CASGGGIRTEAFF.

The CDR3 spells CASSYVLVGSYEQYF. The CDR3 DNA reads TGTGCCAGCAGTTACGTCTTGGTGGGTAGCTACGAGCAGTACTTC. The chain recombines TRBV2 with TRBJ2-7; D not certain. The CDR3 contains 15 residues. CDR1 is SNHLY and CDR2 is FYNNEI in the germline V gene. Trimming removed 5 bases from V and 3 bases from J, with 17 bases in between.

The chain has TRBV5-4 and TRBJ2-7; unclear D gene. The V gene lost 3 bases and the J gene lost 5 bases, with 6 bases spanning the gap. The CDR3 has 11 residues. Per the germline V gene, CDR1 is SGHNT and CDR2 is YYREEE (reference sequence). This CDR3 reads CASSSLNEQYF. The DNA for the CDR3 is TGTGCCAGCAGCTCCCTGAACGAGCAGTACTTC.

The chain is built from TRBV2 and TRBJ2-1; 15 bases match TRBD2. Germline V gene sequence: CDR1 SNHLY, CDR2 FYNNEI. V lost 8 bases and J lost 10; bases outside the gene matches: 6. The CDR3 has 14 residues. As DNA, the CDR3 is TGTGCCAGCGGCCGCGGGACTAGCGGGAGGGAGCAGTTCTTC. Translated, it gives CASGRGTSGREQFF.

This chain links TRBV27 with TRBJ1-4; D is perhaps TRBD1 (5 bases). Germline V gene lookup returns CDR1 MNHEY and CDR2 SMNVEV (reference sequence). CDR3 size: 14 residues. V dropped 6 bases and J dropped 7 bases, with 15 bases sitting between them. CDR3 sequence reads: CASRSGFLGEKLFF. The CDR3 region has the DNA TGTGCCAGCAGATCAGGGTTTTTGGGTGAAAAACTGTTTTTT.